One and the same sample provided the 21 T cell receptor beta chains below, sequenced in a study of T cell repertoires in cytomegalovirus infection. In TCRdb, the reads were re-called with MiXCR into one record per CDR3 protein. The repertoire includes fewer than 650,000 distinct CDR3 sequences, approximately 40% of them detected once, and 48% sits in the top ten. For these receptors, no antigen is known. The sequencing here drew on cultured PBMCs, taken from culture after CMV antigen stimulation. All receptors come from a human donor in good health (CMV status not recorded). Some clones in this sample may be carry-over from other donors' samples.

The V gene is TRBV7-2, the J gene TRBJ1-2; a possible D gene is TRBD1 (6 bases). The CDR3 covers 13 residues. Trimming shortened V by 3 bases and J by 4 bases, and 9 bases separated the two germline ends. The V gene's germline CDR1 is SGHTA and CDR2 FQGNSA. The CDR3 nucleotides are TGTGCCAGCAGCTTCGGGACAAGCTATGGCTACACCTTC. Residues: CASSFGTSYGYTF.

This clonotype was recorded a few times. This chain joins TRBV7-2 and TRBJ1-3, with unresolved D. Germline CDR1 is SGHTA and CDR2 is FQGNSA. This CDR3 is built from 14 residues. Trimming took 0 bases from V and 2 from J, leaving 5 bases between them. The CDR3 loop is CASSLAITGNTIYF. As DNA, the CDR3 is TGTGCCAGCAGCTTAGCTATTACTGGAAACACCATATATTTT.

This chain connects TRBV10-3 to TRBJ2-5; D possibly corresponds to TRBD2 (5 bases). The V gene's germline CDR1 is ENHRY and CDR2 SYGVKD. With 6 bases removed from V and 5 bases from J, the gap between germline ends came to 13 bases. The CDR3 is 13 residues long. The CDR3 protein is CAIRDSPGETQYF. The CDR3 region has the DNA TGTGCCATCAGGGACTCCCCCGGGGAGACCCAGTACTTC.

CDR3 sequence reads: CASSQGERGNEQFF. The DNA of the CDR3 is TGCGCCAGCAGCCAAGGGGAACGGGGCAATGAGCAGTTCTTC. The chain recombines TRBV4-3 with TRBJ2-1, with a possible D match to TRBD2 (5 bases). This CDR3 has 14 amino acids. Per germline, CDR1 LGHNA and CDR2 YSLEER. The ends were cut back, 1 base at V and 6 bases at J, with 10 bases in the middle.

This clonotype has a single count. The chain couples TRBV7-6 to TRBJ2-1, with D unclear. This CDR3 contains 13 residues. Germline CDR1 is SGHVS and CDR2 is FNYEAQ. The V gene lost 5 bases and the J gene lost 5 bases, with 10 bases spanning the gap. As DNA, the CDR3 is TGTGCCAGCAGCATCATACGGGACAATGAGCAGTTCTTC. Protein product: CASSIIRDNEQFF.

The chain carries TRBV12-3 or TRBV12-4 and TRBJ2-2; D assignment may be TRBD1 or TRBD2 (5 bases each). The V and J ends lost 10 bases and 6 bases respectively, with 9 bases between them. The CDR3 is made up of 11 amino acids. CDR3 coding DNA: TGTGCCACAGGGACCTCCGGGGAGCTGTTTTTT. The encoded protein is CATGTSGELFF.

A few counts support this clonotype. This rearrangement joins TRBV28 to TRBJ2-3, with 7 bases matching TRBD1. The CDR3 loop spans 16 amino acids. Germline lookup yields CDR1 MDHEN and CDR2 SYDVKM. The ends lost 7 bases at V and 0 bases at J; junction bases unmatched: 10. CDR3 sequence reads: CASNKGAYRSTDTQYF. Written as DNA, the CDR3 is TGTGCCAGCAATAAGGGGGCTTACAGAAGCACAGATACGCAGTATTTT.

This chain links TRBV7-9 with TRBJ2-7; D remains ambiguous. V was shortened by 1 base and J by 3 bases, with 13 bases between the two germline ends. In germline, CDR1 is SEHNR, CDR2 FQNEAQ (reference sequence). The CDR3 totals 15 residues. CDR3 coding DNA: TGTGCCAGCAGCTTAGTTACCGGTGCAAGCTACGAGCAGTACTTC. As protein: CASSLVTGASYEQYF.

This clonotype was counted ten times or more. The CDR3 sequence is CASSFSGTGRTDTQYF. The CDR3 nucleotides are TGTGCCAGCAGCTTTTCCGGGACAGGACGCACAGATACGCAGTATTTT. The rearrangement uses TRBV7-8 and TRBJ2-3, with 8 bases fitting TRBD1. Germline V gene data show CDR1 as SGHVS and CDR2 as FQNEAQ. The ends lost 3 bases at V and 1 base at J; junction bases unmatched: 6. The CDR3 spans 16 residues.

This clonotype was counted ten times or more. The junction differs from germline at one of its ends, possibly a read error. This rearrangement joins TRBV5-1 to TRBJ1-1; the match to TRBD1 covers 8 bases. The CDR3 totals 14 residues. CDR1 and CDR2 from the germline V gene are SGHRS and YFSETQ. CDR3 sequence reads: CASSPGTGNTEAFF. The CDR3 DNA reads as TGTGCCAGCAGCCCCGGGACAGGGAACACTGAAGCTTTCTTT.

This clonotype came up once. The chain joins TRBV6-2 or TRBV6-3 to TRBJ2-1, with 12 bases identical to TRBD2. V shed 4 bases and J 7 bases; nucleotides not matched to a gene: 8. This CDR3 has 16 amino acids. Germline V gene data show CDR1 as MNHEY and CDR2 as SVGEGT. CDR3 in amino acids: CASSSPSGRANNEQFF. The DNA for the CDR3 is TGTGCCAGCAGTTCACCTAGCGGGAGGGCCAATAATGAGCAGTTCTTC.

This rearrangement joins TRBV19 to TRBJ2-7; 10 nucleotides align to TRBD1. This CDR3 has 13 amino acids. The germline CDR1 and CDR2 sequences are LNHDA and SQIVND (reference sequence). The trim removed 7 bases at V and 2 bases at J, leaving 2 bases unmatched. The CDR3 DNA reads TGTGCCAGTAAGGACAGGGGGACCTACGAGCAGTACTTC. It yields the protein CASKDRGTYEQYF.

V gene TRBV6-2 or TRBV6-3 combines with J gene TRBJ2-3, with D possibly being TRBD1 or TRBD2 (6 bases each). V dropped 8 bases and J dropped 3 bases, with 12 bases sitting between them. The CDR3 totals 13 residues. Germline V gene lookup returns CDR1 MNHEY and CDR2 SVGEGT. CDR3 loop: CASDRGVTDTQYF. Here the CDR3 DNA reads TGTGCCAGCGATAGGGGGGTGACAGATACGCAGTATTTT.

The gene calls are TRBV6-2 or TRBV6-3 and TRBJ2-7; TRBD2 might be the D (7 bases). This CDR3 spans 14 amino acids. The germline gives CDR1 MNHEY, CDR2 SVGEGT. The germline V and J ends were trimmed by 2 bases and 3 bases, with 11 bases remaining between them. The CDR3 loop is CASSYGGANYEQYF. The CDR3 DNA reads TGTGCCAGCAGTTACGGGGGGGCTAACTACGAGCAGTACTTC.

V is TRBV9 and J is TRBJ1-1; D not certain. The CDR3 contains 14 residues. Trimming took off 4 bases at V and 0 bases at J, with 10 bases between the two ends. Germline V CDR1 and CDR2: SGDLS, YYNGEE. In DNA form, the CDR3 reads TGTGCCAGCAGCAAAACAGCGATGAACACTGAAGCTTTCTTT. Its protein is CASSKTAMNTEAFF.

The chain carries TRBV6-1 and TRBJ2-7, with TRBD2 matching 11 bases. The V segment lost 5 bases and the J segment 3 bases; nucleotides outside the gene matches: 3. CDR3 length: 14 residues. CDR1 is MNHNS and CDR2 is SASEGT in the germline V gene. The CDR3 bases are TGTGCCAGCAGTACCGGGACTAGCGGCTACGAGCAGTACTTC. Its translation is CASSTGTSGYEQYF.

The genes are TRBV20-1 and TRBJ2-3; 7 bases are a match to TRBD2. The junction had 7 bases not matched to a gene; V was cut back by 6 bases and J by 1 base. This CDR3 is built from 14 residues. The germline CDR1 and CDR2 sequences are DFQATT and SNEGSKA (reference sequence). CDR3 sequence reads: CSARGVVGTDTQYF. In DNA, the CDR3 is TGCAGTGCACGGGGGGTTGTCGGCACAGATACGCAGTATTTT.

The chain recombines TRBV6-2 or TRBV6-3 with TRBJ1-6, with no clear D. The CDR3 has 16 residues. Trimming cost V 4 bases and J 5 bases, with 15 bases left between them. Germline loops: CDR1 MNHEY, CDR2 SVGEGT. The CDR3 spells CASSSLREGNNSPLHF. DNA of the CDR3: TGTGCCAGCAGTTCCCTCCGGGAAGGGAATAATTCACCCCTCCACTTT.

The chain links TRBV12-3 or TRBV12-4 to TRBJ2-7, with a tentative D call TRBD2 (6 bases). There are 15 residues in the CDR3. Trimming shortened V by 1 base and J by 5 bases, and 15 bases separated the two germline ends. CDR3 loop: CASSLGEVLVDEQYF. The DNA of the CDR3 is TGTGCCAGCAGTTTAGGGGAGGTCCTCGTTGACGAGCAGTACTTC.

This chain uses TRBV7-8 with TRBJ2-1; TRBD2 matches 10 bases. The CDR3 consists of 15 residues. Germline V gene data show CDR1 as SGHVS and CDR2 as FQNEAQ. J was trimmed by 7 bases and V by 5 bases; bases with no gene match: 8. Here the CDR3 reads CASSTASGSRNEQFF. Written as DNA, the CDR3 is TGTGCCAGCAGCACCGCTAGCGGGAGTAGAAATGAGCAGTTCTTC.

Ten or more counts support this clonotype. V gene TRBV7-2 combines with J gene TRBJ1-5; D is undetermined. This CDR3 has 15 amino acids. Between the trimmed V and J ends, which lost 4 bases and 0 bases, there was a span of 10 bases. Germline V gives CDR1 SGHTA, CDR2 FQGNSA. The CDR3 sequence: CASSSALNSNQPQHF. CDR3 in DNA: TGTGCCAGCAGCTCGGCCCTAAATAGCAATCAGCCCCAGCATTTT.